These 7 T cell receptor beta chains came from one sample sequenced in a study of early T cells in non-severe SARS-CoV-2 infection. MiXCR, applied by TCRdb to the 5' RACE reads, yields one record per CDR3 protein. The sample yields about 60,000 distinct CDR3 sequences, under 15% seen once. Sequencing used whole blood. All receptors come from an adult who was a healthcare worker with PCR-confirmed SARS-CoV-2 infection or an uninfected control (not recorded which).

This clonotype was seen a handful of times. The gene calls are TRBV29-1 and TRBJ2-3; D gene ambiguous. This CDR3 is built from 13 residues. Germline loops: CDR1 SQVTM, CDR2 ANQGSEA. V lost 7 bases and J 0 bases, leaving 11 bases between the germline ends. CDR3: CSAPATSTDTQYF. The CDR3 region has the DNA TGCAGCGCCCCCGCTACGAGCACAGATACGCAGTATTTT.

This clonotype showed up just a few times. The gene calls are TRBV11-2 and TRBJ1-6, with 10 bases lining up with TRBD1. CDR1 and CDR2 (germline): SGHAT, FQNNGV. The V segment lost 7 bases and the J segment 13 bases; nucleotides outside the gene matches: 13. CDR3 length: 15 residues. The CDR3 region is CASKHLRDRGYPLHF. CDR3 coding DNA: TGTGCCAGCAAACACTTAAGGGACAGGGGTTATCCCCTCCACTTT.

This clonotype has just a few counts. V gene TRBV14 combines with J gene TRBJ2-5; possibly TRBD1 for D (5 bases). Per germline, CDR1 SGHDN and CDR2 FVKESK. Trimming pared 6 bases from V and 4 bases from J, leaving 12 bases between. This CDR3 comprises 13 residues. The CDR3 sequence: CASSKAGSETQYF. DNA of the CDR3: TGTGCCAGCAGTAAGGCAGGGTCAGAGACCCAGTACTTC.

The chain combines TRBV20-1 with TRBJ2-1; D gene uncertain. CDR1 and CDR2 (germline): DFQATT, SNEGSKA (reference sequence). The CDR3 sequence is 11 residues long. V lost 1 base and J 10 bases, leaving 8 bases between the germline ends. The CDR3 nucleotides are TGCAGTGCTAGAGCAGTAAACGAGCAGTTCTTC. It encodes CSARAVNEQFF.

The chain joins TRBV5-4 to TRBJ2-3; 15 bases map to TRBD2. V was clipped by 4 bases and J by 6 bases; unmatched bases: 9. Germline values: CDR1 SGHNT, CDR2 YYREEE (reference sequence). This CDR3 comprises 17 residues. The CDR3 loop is CASSRGTSGGPGDTQYF. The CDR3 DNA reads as TGTGCCAGCAGCCGAGGGACTAGCGGGGGGCCAGGGGATACGCAGTATTTT.

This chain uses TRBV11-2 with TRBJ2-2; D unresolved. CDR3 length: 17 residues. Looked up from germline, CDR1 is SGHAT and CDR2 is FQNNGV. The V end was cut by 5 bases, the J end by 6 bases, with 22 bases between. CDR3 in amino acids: CASSKPMDRIWAGELFF. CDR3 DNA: TGTGCCAGCAGCAAGCCCATGGACCGGATCTGGGCCGGGGAGCTGTTTTTT.

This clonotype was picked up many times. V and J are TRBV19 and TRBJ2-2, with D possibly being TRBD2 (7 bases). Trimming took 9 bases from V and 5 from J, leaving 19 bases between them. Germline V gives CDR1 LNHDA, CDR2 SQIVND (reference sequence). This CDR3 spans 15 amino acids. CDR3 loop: CASRGQGRGTGELFF. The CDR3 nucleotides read TGTGCCAGCAGGGGCCAGGGGAGGGGAACCGGGGAGCTGTTTTTT.